Each of the 19 T cell receptor beta chains below was sequenced from the same sample in a study of cytomegalovirus exposure and HLA in healthy donors. Both 60 Vbeta primers and 13 Jbeta primers went into the PCR. Some clones are missing from TCRdb's copy, which holds only in-frame ones; the method was immunoSEQ multiplex PCR. Here the sample spans 130,000 or so clones, around 80% being singletons. Sample: PBMCs. The receptors originated from a man aged 30-40 years in good health and CMV-seronegative.

Written as DNA, the CDR3 is TGCGCCAGCAGCTTGATAGAGGGTAGTAATTCACCCCTCCACTTT. Residues: CASSLIEGSNSPLHF. The chain recombines TRBV5-1 with TRBJ1-6; D remains unclear. CDR1 is SGHRS, CDR2 YFSETQ, per germline. The CDR3 spans 15 residues. Trimming stripped 1 base from V and 6 bases from J, with 11 bases between.

This clone appeared a single time. The chain recombines TRBV7-9 with TRBJ2-1; 9 nucleotides match TRBD2. After removal of 1 base from V and 4 bases from J, the junction contained 2 bases not matched to a gene. The CDR3 extends over 15 amino acids. Per germline, CDR1 SEHNR and CDR2 FQNEAQ (reference sequence). The CDR3 reads CASSLVAGGYNEQFF. The CDR3 region has the DNA TGTGCCAGCAGCTTAGTGGCGGGGGGGTACAATGAGCAGTTCTTC.

This clone was observed a handful of times. The CDR3 reads CASQGAGETQYF. For the CDR3, the DNA is TGTGCCAGCCAGGGGGCAGGGGAGACCCAGTACTTC. V gene TRBV2 combines with J gene TRBJ2-5; 8 bases line up with TRBD1. Germline lookup yields CDR1 SNHLY and CDR2 FYNNEI. The CDR3 extends over 12 amino acids. The V gene end was trimmed by 8 bases and the J gene end by 5 bases; junction bases not matched to a gene: 4.

This sequence joins TRBV11-2 and TRBJ1-1, with 10 bases that match TRBD1. V lost 5 bases to trimming and J lost 3 bases; unmatched junction nucleotides: 3. This CDR3 region has 14 residues. Germline CDR1 is SGHAT and CDR2 is FQNNGV. CDR3 sequence: CASSGQGGYTEAFF. In nucleotides, the CDR3 is TGTGCCAGCAGCGGACAGGGGGGATACACTGAAGCTTTCTTT. The variable domain in full, completed from reference TRBV11-2 and TRBJ1-1, reads EAGVAQSPRYKIIEKRQSVAFWCNPISGHATLYWYQQILGQGPKLLIQFQNNGVVDDSQLPKDRFSAERLKGVDSTLKIQPAKLEDSAVYLCASSGQGGYTEAFFGQGTRLTVV.

CDR3 region: CASSPQGGYEQYF. In nucleotides, the CDR3 is TGCGCCAGCAGCCCGCAGGGCGGCTACGAGCAGTACTTC. This chain connects TRBV4-3 to TRBJ2-7; D possibly corresponds to TRBD1 (5 bases). From germline, CDR1 is LGHNA and CDR2 YSLEER. The CDR3 spans 13 residues. Trimming cost V 4 bases and J 3 bases, with 10 bases left between them.

This chain joins TRBV5-1 and TRBJ2-7, with 9 bases matching TRBD1. Germline lookup yields CDR1 SGHRS and CDR2 YFSETQ. The ends lost 5 bases at V and 4 bases at J; junction bases unmatched: 13. The length of the CDR3 is 16 residues. The DNA of the CDR3 is TGCGCCAGCAGGCTGTTAACAGGGACAGGGTCATACGAGCAGTACTTC. Its protein is CASRLLTGTGSYEQYF.

This chain uses TRBV28 with TRBJ2-3; TRBD2 matches at 13 bases. The CDR3 contains 18 residues. The junction had 11 bases not matched to a gene; V was cut back by 5 bases and J by 3 bases. Germline-derived CDR1 and CDR2 are MDHEN and SYDVKM. In DNA, the CDR3 is TGTGCCAGCAGTCCCTACCTAACTAGCGGGGGGGATACAGATACGCAGTATTTT. It specifies CASSPYLTSGGDTDTQYF.

The J gene is TRBJ2-7, the V gene TRBV5-6; D ambiguous. The CDR3 is 13 residues long. In germline, CDR1 is SGHDT, CDR2 YYEEEE. With 6 bases removed from V and 0 bases from J, the gap between germline ends came to 10 bases. The CDR3 region is CASTRGISYEQYF. CDR3 nucleotides: TGTGCCAGCACGAGAGGAATCTCCTACGAGCAGTACTTC.

In this sample, this clone turned up once. The J gene is TRBJ1-3, the V gene TRBV25-1; D perhaps matches TRBD1 (6 bases). The CDR3 loop spans 15 amino acids. Between the trimmed V and J ends, which lost 4 bases and 4 bases, there was a span of 14 bases. Per germline, CDR1 MGHDK and CDR2 SYGVNS. CDR3 DNA sequence: TGTGCCAGCAGTGCCCTCAGGGGAGCCGGAAACACCATATATTTT. Translated, it gives CASSALRGAGNTIYF.

This rearrangement joins TRBV6-5 to TRBJ2-3, with TRBD2 identical over 12 bases. V lost 8 bases, J lost 4 bases, and 4 bases stayed unmatched. Germline CDR1 reads MNHEY; CDR2 reads SVGAGI. CDR3 length equals 14 residues. CDR3: CASGLAGPPDTQYF. For the CDR3, the DNA is TGTGCCAGCGGACTAGCGGGGCCCCCAGATACGCAGTATTTT.

This chain joins TRBV13 and TRBJ2-4; D gene unclear. Per germline, CDR1 PRHDT and CDR2 FYEKMQ (reference sequence). This CDR3 comprises 13 residues. V lost 1 base and J lost 8, with 9 bases in between. The CDR3 DNA is TGTGCCAGCAGCTTAGCGGCCGCGGACATTCAGTACTTC. Amino acid sequence: CASSLAAADIQYF.

This chain joins TRBV10-2 and TRBJ1-1; D may be TRBD1 (5 bases). Germline CDR1 is WSHSY and CDR2 is SAAADI. The ends were cut back, 7 bases at V and 1 base at J, with 7 bases in the middle. CDR3 length equals 12 residues. In DNA, the CDR3 is TGCGCCAGCATCGACAGGAACACTGAAGCTTTCTTT. Translated: CASIDRNTEAFF.

This clone was seen once. The chain joins TRBV5-4 to TRBJ2-5; 7 nucleotides line up with TRBD1. The CDR3 loop spans 13 amino acids. Germline V gene sequence: CDR1 SGHNT, CDR2 YYREEE (reference sequence). V shed 4 bases, J shed 4 bases, and the junction held 4 bases outside the gene matches. CDR3 loop: CASSLGTAETQYF. The CDR3 DNA follows: TGTGCCAGCAGCCTGGGGACAGCAGAGACCCAGTACTTC.

The CDR3 DNA reads TGTGCCAGCAGCCCAGGGGGCGCGCAGGGAAACACCATATATTTT. Its protein is CASSPGGAQGNTIYF. The gene calls are TRBV5-4 and TRBJ1-3; 8 bases are a match to TRBD1. The CDR3 loop spans 15 amino acids. Germline V gene data show CDR1 as SGHNT and CDR2 as YYREEE (reference sequence). V lost 4 bases, J lost 4 bases, and 7 bases stayed unmatched.

The gene calls are TRBV15 and TRBJ2-1; 9 positions agree with TRBD2. The CDR3 loop spans 15 amino acids. V was pared by 2 bases and J by 7 bases, with 6 bases of the junction left unmatched. Germline V gene lookup returns CDR1 LNHNV and CDR2 YYDKDF (reference sequence). CDR3: CATSRPAGGINEQFF. In DNA, the CDR3 is TGTGCCACCAGCAGACCAGCGGGAGGTATAAATGAGCAGTTCTTC.

This chain uses TRBV27 with TRBJ1-1, with D unclear. The CDR3 consists of 15 residues. Trimming cost V 8 bases and J 1 base, with 17 bases left between them. Per germline, CDR1 MNHEY and CDR2 SMNVEV (reference sequence). The CDR3 DNA reads TGTGCCAGCTTACCAAGCGGGTGGAGGAACACTGAAGCTTTCTTT. Translating it yields CASLPSGWRNTEAFF.

The genes are TRBV5-1 and TRBJ1-6; TRBD1 matches at 10 bases. The CDR3 is 16 residues long. With 0 bases clipped from V and 9 bases from J, the junction kept 6 bases outside the gene matches. Germline-derived CDR1 and CDR2 are SGHRS and YFSETQ. CDR3 DNA sequence: TGCGCCAGCAGCTTGGAACCGACAGGGGGCGGTTCACCCCTCCACTTT. It codes for CASSLEPTGGGSPLHF.

The V call is TRBV27, the J call TRBJ2-6; weak D call: TRBD1 (5 bases). V was trimmed by 5 bases and J by 0 bases, leaving 11 bases between them. This CDR3 region has 16 residues. The germline V gene has CDR1 MNHEY and CDR2 SMNVEV (reference sequence). CDR3 DNA sequence: TGTGCCAGCAGTACGACAGTTTCCTCTGGGGCCAACGTCCTGACTTTC. It codes for CASSTTVSSGANVLTF.

This clone was seen only a few times. The CDR3 loop reads CASSESSGIYNEQFF. The CDR3 DNA sequence: TGTGCCAGCAGCGAATCTAGCGGGATCTACAATGAGCAGTTCTTC. The chain employs TRBV7-9 and TRBJ2-1; 9 bases fit TRBD2. CDR3 size: 15 residues. From germline, CDR1 is SEHNR and CDR2 FQNEAQ (reference sequence). V lost 5 bases to trimming and J lost 3 bases; unmatched junction nucleotides: 5.